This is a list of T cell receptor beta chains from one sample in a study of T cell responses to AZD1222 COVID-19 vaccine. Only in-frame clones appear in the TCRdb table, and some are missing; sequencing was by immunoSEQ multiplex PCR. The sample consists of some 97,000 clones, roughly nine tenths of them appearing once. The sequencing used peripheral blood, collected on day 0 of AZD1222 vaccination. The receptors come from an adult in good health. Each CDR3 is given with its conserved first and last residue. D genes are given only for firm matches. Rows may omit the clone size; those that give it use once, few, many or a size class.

CDR3aa: CASSQMQGMYTEAFF
CDR3nt: TGCGCCAGCAGCCAAATGCAAGGGATGTACACTGAAGCTTTCTTT
j_gene: TRBJ1-1
v_gene: TRBV4-1
d_gene: NA
len: 15
abundance: NA

CDR3aa: CASSVQWRNTEAFF
CDR3nt: TGTGCCAGCAGCGTACAGTGGAGGAACACTGAAGCTTTCTTT
j_gene: TRBJ1-1
v_gene: TRBV9
d_gene: NA
len: 14
abundance: NA

CDR3aa: CASSRNPGNQPQHF
CDR3nt: TGTGCCAGCAGTCGAAACCCCGGAAATCAGCCCCAGCATTTT
j_gene: TRBJ1-5
v_gene: TRBV27
d_gene: NA
len: 14
abundance: NA

CDR3aa: CASKPSGNEQFF
CDR3nt: TGTGCCAGCAAGCCATCTGGAAATGAGCAGTTCTTC
j_gene: TRBJ2-1
v_gene: TRBV6-5
d_gene: NA
len: 12
abundance: NA

CDR3aa: CATSDPGQGHYGYTF
CDR3nt: TGTGCCACCAGTGATCCTGGACAGGGGCACTATGGCTACACCTTC
j_gene: TRBJ1-2
v_gene: TRBV24-1
d_gene: TRBD1
len: 15
abundance: NA

CDR3aa: CASSQTGGVTEAFF
CDR3nt: TGCGCCAGCAGCCAGACAGGGGGCGTTACTGAAGCTTTCTTT
j_gene: TRBJ1-1
v_gene: TRBV5-1
d_gene: TRBD1
len: 14
abundance: NA

CDR3aa: CASSLDKYYGYTF
CDR3nt: TGTGCCAGCAGCTTAGATAAATACTATGGCTACACCTTC
j_gene: TRBJ1-2
v_gene: TRBV11-3
d_gene: NA
len: 13
abundance: once

CDR3aa: CASSLGPGTGFEAFF
CDR3nt: TGTGCCAGCAGTTTGGGACCCGGGACAGGGTTTGAAGCTTTCTTT
j_gene: TRBJ1-1
v_gene: TRBV27
d_gene: TRBD1
len: 15
abundance: NA

CDR3aa: CASSSRDRPYYGYTF
CDR3nt: TGTGCCAGCAGCTCCCGGGACAGGCCTTACTATGGCTACACCTTC
j_gene: TRBJ1-2
v_gene: TRBV7-9
d_gene: TRBD1
len: 15
abundance: NA

CDR3aa: CASSIATGLASNNEQFF
CDR3nt: TGTGCCAGTAGTATAGCGACGGGACTAGCTTCCAACAATGAGCAGTTCTTC
j_gene: TRBJ2-1
v_gene: TRBV19
d_gene: TRBD2
len: 17
abundance: NA

CDR3aa: CASSLADGFSGNTIYF
CDR3nt: TGCGCCAGCAGCTTGGCTGACGGCTTCTCTGGAAACACCATATATTTT
j_gene: TRBJ1-3
v_gene: TRBV5-1
d_gene: NA
len: 16
abundance: once

CDR3aa: CASSQDIGGWNTIYF
CDR3nt: TGTGCCAGCAGCCAAGATATAGGCGGCTGGAACACCATATATTTT
j_gene: TRBJ1-3
v_gene: TRBV3-1/TRBV3-2
d_gene: NA
len: 15
abundance: NA

CDR3aa: CASSAGDGYNEQFF
CDR3nt: TGTGCCAGCAGTGCGGGAGATGGCTACAATGAGCAGTTCTTC
j_gene: TRBJ2-1
v_gene: TRBV27
d_gene: TRBD2
len: 14
abundance: NA

CDR3aa: CASSPQAGLGTEAFF
CDR3nt: TGTGCCAGCAGCCCCCAGGCAGGCTTGGGGACTGAAGCTTTCTTT
j_gene: TRBJ1-1
v_gene: TRBV7-2
d_gene: NA
len: 15
abundance: NA

CDR3aa: CAISGVQVDGYTF
CDR3nt: TGTGCCATCAGTGGGGTACAGGTGGATGGCTACACCTTC
j_gene: TRBJ1-2
v_gene: TRBV10-3
d_gene: NA
len: 13
abundance: NA

CDR3aa: CASSTEGATNEKLFF
CDR3nt: TGCGCCAGCAGCACTGAGGGAGCAACTAATGAAAAACTGTTTTTT
j_gene: TRBJ1-4
v_gene: TRBV5-1
d_gene: NA
len: 15
abundance: once

CDR3aa: CASSSMGLAGGRQYF
CDR3nt: TGTGCCAGCAGCTCCATGGGACTAGCGGGAGGTAGGCAGTACTTC
j_gene: TRBJ2-7
v_gene: TRBV7-9
d_gene: TRBD2
len: 15
abundance: NA

CDR3aa: CASSFYGGAKTQYF
CDR3nt: TGTGCCAGCAGCTTCTACGGTGGGGCCAAGACCCAGTACTTC
j_gene: TRBJ2-5
v_gene: TRBV11-2
d_gene: NA
len: 14
abundance: NA

CDR3aa: CASSGGTGENQPQHF
CDR3nt: TGTGCCAGCAGCGGGGGGACAGGGGAAAATCAGCCCCAGCATTTT
j_gene: TRBJ1-5
v_gene: TRBV5-8
d_gene: TRBD1
len: 15
abundance: NA

CDR3aa: CASSQGLAGVIQETQYF
CDR3nt: TGCGCCAGCAGCCAAGGGTTAGCGGGAGTGATCCAAGAGACCCAGTACTTC
j_gene: TRBJ2-5
v_gene: TRBV4-1
d_gene: TRBD2
len: 17
abundance: NA

CDR3aa: CASSESRTAYGYTF
CDR3nt: TGTGCCAGCAGTGAATCTAGGACAGCGTATGGCTACACCTTC
j_gene: TRBJ1-2
v_gene: TRBV2
d_gene: NA
len: 14
abundance: NA

CDR3aa: CASSLNGRVRETQYF
CDR3nt: TGTGCCAGCAGCTTAAACGGGCGGGTCAGAGAGACCCAGTACTTC
j_gene: TRBJ2-5
v_gene: TRBV7-3
d_gene: NA
len: 15
abundance: NA

CDR3aa: CASSGGAGARSYNEQFF
CDR3nt: TGCGCCAGCAGCGGGGGAGCGGGAGCGAGATCCTACAATGAGCAGTTCTTC
j_gene: TRBJ2-1
v_gene: TRBV5-1
d_gene: TRBD2
len: 17
abundance: NA

CDR3aa: CASSPDNYRDRLRGYTF
CDR3nt: TGTGCCAGCAGCCCCGATAACTACCGGGACAGGCTCCGCGGCTACACCTTC
j_gene: TRBJ1-2
v_gene: TRBV11-2
d_gene: TRBD1
len: 17
abundance: NA

CDR3aa: CASSVEFRANEKLFF
CDR3nt: TGTGCCAGCAGCGTAGAGTTCAGGGCTAATGAAAAACTGTTTTTT
j_gene: TRBJ1-4
v_gene: TRBV9
d_gene: NA
len: 15
abundance: NA

CDR3aa: CATSDGAVYGEQYF
CDR3nt: TGTGCCACCAGTGATGGCGCCGTCTATGGCGAGCAGTACTTC
j_gene: TRBJ2-7
v_gene: TRBV24-1
d_gene: NA
len: 14
abundance: once

CDR3aa: CASSESGLNQPQHF
CDR3nt: TGCGCCAGCAGTGAGTCGGGGCTCAATCAGCCCCAGCATTTT
j_gene: TRBJ1-5
v_gene: TRBV10-2
d_gene: NA
len: 14
abundance: NA

CDR3aa: CASSRGATEAFF
CDR3nt: TGTGCCAGCAGCCGGGGGGCGACTGAAGCTTTCTTT
j_gene: TRBJ1-1
v_gene: TRBV3-1/TRBV3-2
d_gene: NA
len: 12
abundance: NA

CDR3aa: CASSPKRTDTQYF
CDR3nt: TGTGCCAGCAGCCCCAAACGAACAGATACGCAGTATTTT
j_gene: TRBJ2-3
v_gene: TRBV5-4
d_gene: NA
len: 13
abundance: NA

CDR3aa: CATSPRSGGLAGELFF
CDR3nt: TGTGCCACCAGCCCAAGAAGCGGGGGGTTGGCCGGGGAGCTGTTTTTT
j_gene: TRBJ2-2
v_gene: TRBV15
d_gene: TRBD2
len: 16
abundance: once

CDR3aa: CASSLFGTEAFF
CDR3nt: TGTGCCAGCAGCTTATTCGGAACTGAAGCTTTCTTT
j_gene: TRBJ1-1
v_gene: TRBV11-3
d_gene: NA
len: 12
abundance: once

CDR3aa: CASSRLGQGAYEQYF
CDR3nt: TGCGCCAGCAGCCGTTTGGGACAGGGGGCGTACGAGCAGTACTTC
j_gene: TRBJ2-7
v_gene: TRBV5-1
d_gene: TRBD1
len: 15
abundance: NA

CDR3aa: CASSTGTGGLEQYF
CDR3nt: TGTGCCAGCTCAACCGGGACAGGGGGCCTCGAGCAGTACTTC
j_gene: TRBJ2-7
v_gene: TRBV18
d_gene: TRBD1
len: 14
abundance: NA

CDR3aa: CATRTRRDEQYF
CDR3nt: TGTGCCACCAGAACTCGGCGCGACGAGCAGTACTTC
j_gene: TRBJ2-7
v_gene: TRBV19
d_gene: NA
len: 12
abundance: once

CDR3aa: CSVGDSGGQQYF
CDR3nt: TGCAGCGTTGGCGATAGCGGGGGACAGCAGTACTTC
j_gene: TRBJ2-7
v_gene: TRBV29-1
d_gene: TRBD2
len: 12
abundance: NA

CDR3aa: CASSPFASGRVREQFF
CDR3nt: TGTGCCAGCAGCCCGTTTGCTAGCGGGAGAGTGAGGGAGCAGTTCTTC
j_gene: TRBJ2-1
v_gene: TRBV13
d_gene: TRBD2
len: 16
abundance: NA

CDR3aa: CASRGTANTGELFF
CDR3nt: TGTGCCAGCAGGGGGACAGCCAACACCGGGGAGCTGTTTTTT
j_gene: TRBJ2-2
v_gene: TRBV27
d_gene: TRBD1
len: 14
abundance: NA

CDR3aa: CASSSPTGLPIF
CDR3nt: TGTGCCAGCAGTTCCCCGACTGGCTTACCAATCTTT
j_gene: TRBJ1-6
v_gene: TRBV27
d_gene: NA
len: 12
abundance: NA

CDR3aa: CASSLGQTSSYNEQFF
CDR3nt: TGCGCCAGCAGCTTGGGCCAAACGAGCTCCTACAATGAGCAGTTCTTC
j_gene: TRBJ2-1
v_gene: TRBV5-1
d_gene: NA
len: 16
abundance: NA

CDR3aa: CAIGGGGTPTSTDTQYF
CDR3nt: TGTGCCATCGGAGGAGGAGGGACACCGACTAGCACAGATACGCAGTATTTT
j_gene: TRBJ2-3
v_gene: TRBV10-3
d_gene: NA
len: 17
abundance: NA

CDR3aa: CASRTSGELTGELFF
CDR3nt: TGCGCCAGCAGGACTAGCGGGGAATTGACCGGGGAGCTGTTTTTT
j_gene: TRBJ2-2
v_gene: TRBV5-1
d_gene: TRBD2
len: 15
abundance: NA

CDR3aa: CASSFLGINTGELFF
CDR3nt: TGTGCCAGCAGCTTTCTAGGGATCAACACCGGGGAGCTGTTTTTT
j_gene: TRBJ2-2
v_gene: TRBV5-5
d_gene: NA
len: 15
abundance: NA

CDR3aa: CASSQLAGQAYNEQFF
CDR3nt: TGCGCCAGCAGCCAACTAGCGGGACAGGCCTACAATGAGCAGTTCTTC
j_gene: TRBJ2-1
v_gene: TRBV4-1
d_gene: NA
len: 16
abundance: NA

CDR3aa: CASSSGVNEQFF
CDR3nt: TGTGCCAGCAGTTCTGGCGTCAATGAGCAGTTCTTC
j_gene: TRBJ2-1
v_gene: TRBV12-3/TRBV12-4
d_gene: NA
len: 12
abundance: many

CDR3aa: CASSPQMGGQPQHF
CDR3nt: TGTGCCAGCAGCCCCCAGATGGGTGGGCAGCCCCAGCATTTT
j_gene: TRBJ1-5
v_gene: TRBV9
d_gene: NA
len: 14
abundance: NA